This record looks at one TCR beta chain sequence and its context. Its specificity is unknown. The data stem from a study of T cell repertoires in cytomegalovirus infection. Study in general: HLA-C-restricted CMV epitopes, recently identified, and well-studied HLA-B-restricted ones were used by the study. CMV infection and matching HLA type were both indicated by public TCR beta signatures. Study results and limitations: CMV-specific TCR beta clonotypes restricted by HLA-C dominated the ex vivo response.

TCRdb re-called the reads through MiXCR, storing one row per CDR3 protein. This sample carries 200,000 to 250,000 distinct CDR3 sequences, 35% to 45% of them seen once, and the ten largest clones take approximately 59%. The sample consisted of CD8+ T cells from cultured PBMCs, taken from culture after CMV antigen stimulation. The receptor comes from a human donor in good health (CMV status not recorded). Some clones in this sample may be carry-over from other donors' samples.

For the CDR3, the DNA is TGTGCCAGCAGCCAAGTGGGGGATGGCGAGCAGTACTTC. It codes for CASSQVGDGEQYF. The chain links TRBV4-2 to TRBJ2-7; either TRBD1 or TRBD2 may supply D (5 bases each). Germline CDR1 LGHNA, CDR2 YNFKEQ. Trimming took 1 base from V and 6 from J, leaving 10 bases between them. The CDR3 covers 13 residues.